This T cell receptor beta chain is drawn from a study of CD8+CD57+ T cells in acquired aplastic anemia. Study conclusions and caveats: Researchers reported that CD8+ Simpson's diversity was not significantly different in patients versus controls.

On this clonotype itself: Antigen specificity is unknown.

TCR beta VDJ combinations and CDR3 sequences were profiled from genomic DNA. From the reads, TCRdb called clonotypes with MiXCR, one entry per CDR3 protein. Here the sample spans approximately 270,000 distinct CDR3 sequences, 45% to 65% being singletons. The CDR3 contains 15 residues. The germline V gene has CDR1 SGDLS and CDR2 YYNGEE. The ends lost 1 base at V and 7 bases at J; junction bases unmatched: 8. The sample was sorted CD4+, CD8+, or CD8+CD57+ T cells (not recorded which) from PBMCs. The sequence came from a human donor with severe aplastic anemia or a healthy control (not recorded which). V and J are TRBV9 and TRBJ2-7, with 10 positions matching TRBD2. CDR3 bases: TGTGCCAGCAGCGTAAGCCCCACGACTAGCGGGGAGCAGTACTTC. It yields the protein CASSVSPTTSGEQYF.